Presented here are 11 T cell receptor beta chains from one specimen sequenced in a study of cytomegalovirus exposure and HLA in healthy donors. Researchers ran the PCR with 60 Vbeta and 13 Jbeta primers. Only in-frame clones appear in the TCRdb table, and some are missing; sequencing was by immunoSEQ multiplex PCR. This sample yields 150,000 to 200,000 clones, of which around 80% are seen a single time; approximately 1.8% belongs to the top ten. Sequenced material: PBMCs. The source is a man aged 18-30 years in good health and CMV-seronegative.

V usage is TRBV27 and J usage is TRBJ1-1; 8 bases align to TRBD1. Germline trimming cut 4 bases from V and 4 bases from J; bases unmatched to any gene: 5. The CDR3 extends over 14 amino acids. The germline gives CDR1 MNHEY, CDR2 SMNVEV (reference sequence). The CDR3 reads CASSSPTGVTEAFF. DNA for the CDR3: TGTGCCAGCAGTTCCCCGACAGGGGTCACTGAAGCTTTCTTT.

In its sample, this clone was seen once. The V gene is TRBV27, the J gene TRBJ1-5; D remains unclear. V gave up 0 bases and J gave up 0 bases, with 9 bases separating them. The CDR3 has 16 residues. Germline CDR1 reads MNHEY; CDR2 reads SMNVEV (reference sequence). The CDR3 DNA reads TGTGCCAGCAGTTTATCTGCAGTCATTAGCAATCAGCCCCAGCATTTT. It is translated as CASSLSAVISNQPQHF.

The J gene is TRBJ2-3, the V gene TRBV5-1, with D tentatively TRBD2 (7 bases). Germline loops: CDR1 SGHRS, CDR2 YFSETQ. Trimming took 1 base from V and 0 from J, leaving 15 bases between them. This CDR3 is built from 17 residues. In DNA, the CDR3 is TGCGCCAGCAGCTTGCGCGGGGGCGAATCTAGCACAGATACGCAGTATTTT. Protein: CASSLRGGESSTDTQYF.

CDR3 sequence: CASSDTGQGGIDGYTF. CDR3 in DNA: TGTGCCAGCAGTGACACGGGACAGGGCGGGATCGATGGCTACACCTTC. V usage is TRBV6-4 and J usage is TRBJ1-2, with 9 bases identical to TRBD1. With V trimmed by 2 bases and J by 6 bases, 10 bases remained unmatched. This CDR3 spans 16 amino acids. Looked up from germline, CDR1 is MRHNA and CDR2 is SNTAGT.

The chain links TRBV28 to TRBJ2-1; 9 bases agree with TRBD2. V trimming: 6 bases; J trimming: 2 bases; junction bases outside the gene matches: 5. The CDR3 sequence is 15 residues long. Germline assignment: CDR1 MDHEN and CDR2 SYDVKM. Here the CDR3 reads CASRLTSGPYNEQFF. CDR3 bases: TGTGCCAGCAGACTCACTAGCGGGCCCTACAATGAGCAGTTCTTC.

This clone was seen only once. J is TRBJ1-2 and V is TRBV5-1; D is perhaps TRBD1 (5 bases). Trimming took off 4 bases at V and 0 bases at J, with 16 bases between the two ends. The CDR3 is made up of 16 amino acids. CDR1 is SGHRS and CDR2 is YFSETQ in the germline V gene. CDR3 DNA: TGCGCCAGCAGCCCCGGGGGACCGACAGCTAACTATGGCTACACCTTC. It codes for CASSPGGPTANYGYTF.

The V gene is TRBV29-1, the J gene TRBJ2-7, with 8 positions matching TRBD1. After removal of 6 bases from V and 0 bases from J, the junction contained 1 base not matched to a gene. The length of the CDR3 is 12 residues. Looked up from germline, CDR1 is SQVTM and CDR2 is ANQGSEA. The CDR3 DNA is TGCAGCGTCGGACAGGGCTCCTACGAGCAGTACTTC. Its protein product is CSVGQGSYEQYF.

CDR3 DNA: TGTGCCAGCAGCTCCACCGGGACAGGGGCACATGGCTACACCTTC. Its translation: CASSSTGTGAHGYTF. V and J are TRBV5-4 and TRBJ1-2; the match to TRBD1 covers 10 bases. J lost 6 bases, V lost 3 bases, and 8 bases had no gene match. Per the germline V gene, CDR1 is SGHNT and CDR2 is YYREEE (reference sequence). The CDR3 consists of 15 residues. Full variable domain (remainder filled in from reference TRBV5-4 and TRBJ1-2): ETGVTQSPTHLIKTRGQQVTLRCSSQSGHNTVSWYQQALGQGPQFIFQYYREEENGRGNFPPRFSGLQFPNYSSELNVNALELDDSALYLCASSSTGTGAHGYTFGSGTRLTVV.

Remarks on this clone: Sequence at one end of the junction differs from germline and may be a read error. This chain's CDR3 is CASSGGLAGVPPLIF. The CDR3 DNA reads TGTGCCAGCAGTGGGGGTCTAGCGGGAGTCCCGCCTTTGATCTTC. The chain is built from TRBV28 and TRBJ2-1, with TRBD2 identical over 10 bases. This CDR3 contains 15 residues. From germline, CDR1 is MDHEN and CDR2 SYDVKM.

This sequence joins TRBV7-9 and TRBJ2-5, with D possibly matching TRBD2 (6 bases). CDR3 length equals 14 residues. V was cut by 3 bases and J by 3 bases, with 11 bases left in between. CDR1 is SEHNR, CDR2 FQNEAQ, per germline (reference sequence). The CDR3 sequence: CASSFGTQKETQYF. Here the CDR3 DNA reads TGTGCCAGCAGCTTCGGGACTCAGAAAGAGACCCAGTACTTC.

This clone was counted only a few times. The chain combines TRBV5-5 with TRBJ2-3; 9 nucleotides line up with TRBD2. With V trimmed by 4 bases and J by 4 bases, 7 bases remained unmatched. In germline, CDR1 is SGHKS, CDR2 YYEKEE (reference sequence). This CDR3 is 15 amino acids long. CDR3 residues: CASSVGLAPPDTQYF. CDR3 in DNA: TGTGCCAGCAGCGTGGGACTAGCTCCCCCAGATACGCAGTATTTT. Full variable domain (missing parts from reference TRBV5-5 and TRBJ2-3): DAGVTQSPTHLIKTRGQQVTLRCSPISGHKSVSWYQQVLGQGPQFIFQYYEKEERGRGNFPDRFSARQFPNYSSELNVNALLLGDSALYLCASSVGLAPPDTQYFGPGTRLTVL.